These 18 T cell receptor beta chains share one sample of origin, sequenced in a study of graft-versus-host responses after intestinal transplantation (dated by TCRdb to the early 2020s). Their specific antigens are unknown. The receptor library was made with the immunoSEQ multiplex PCR assay. Here the immuneACCESS table is served through TCRdb, limited to in-frame sequences with V and J called. Missing clones are a known gap in these copies; in checked studies unresolved V genes cover under half, and the rest lacks a known reason. The sample profile shows just over 95,000 clones; roughly nine tenths of them were found once. The top ten constitute 0.15% to 0.2% of the sample. The time point label, as the study defines it: cells obtained before transplantation from donor or recipient. Sequenced here: unstimulated CD4+ T cells sorted from spleen or lymph node cells, sampled before intestinal transplant. Source of these receptors: a human donor who received an intestinal transplant.

This clone came up once. This chain links TRBV11-2 with TRBJ2-7, with TRBD2 matching 10 bases. V shed 8 bases and J 0 bases; nucleotides not matched to a gene: 7. This CDR3 contains 15 residues. From germline, CDR1 is SGHAT and CDR2 FQNNGV. The CDR3 is CASGNLAGASYEQYF. DNA for the CDR3: TGTGCCAGCGGGAACCTAGCGGGGGCCTCCTACGAGCAGTACTTC.

The rearrangement uses TRBV5-5 and TRBJ2-7, with 8 bases identical to TRBD1. Germline-derived CDR1 and CDR2 are SGHKS and YYEKEE (reference sequence). This CDR3 has 16 amino acids. The J segment lost 5 bases and the V segment lost 3 bases, leaving 13 bases of the junction unmatched. The DNA of the CDR3 is TGTGCCAGCAGCTCGAGACAGGGGTGGCGGGATCACGAGCAGTACTTC. The encoded protein is CASSSRQGWRDHEQYF.

The chain carries TRBV29-1 and TRBJ2-5; D call uncertain. Germline loops: CDR1 SQVTM, CDR2 ANQGSEA. Between the trimmed V and J ends, which lost 7 bases and 5 bases, there was a span of 11 bases. The CDR3 has 11 amino acids. CDR3 nucleotides: TGCAGCGCCCATAGGCGGGAGACCCAGTACTTC. Its protein product is CSAHRRETQYF.

The chain carries TRBV19 and TRBJ2-3; D remains ambiguous. Germline V gene sequence: CDR1 LNHDA, CDR2 SQIVND (reference sequence). The ends were cut back, 0 bases at V and 0 bases at J, with 7 bases in the middle. This CDR3 spans 15 amino acids. The CDR3 loop is CASSIDRSSTDTQYF. In DNA, the CDR3 is TGTGCCAGTAGTATAGACAGAAGTAGCACAGATACGCAGTATTTT. Looking up the rest from reference TRBV19 and TRBJ2-3 gives the full variable domain: DGGITQSPKYLFRKEGQNVTLSCEQNLNHDAMYWYRQDPGQGLRLIYYSQIVNDFQKGDIAEGYSVSREKKESFPLTVTSAQKNPTAFYLCASSIDRSSTDTQYFGPGTRLTVL.

V usage is TRBV2 and J usage is TRBJ1-1; D unclear. Trimming stripped 2 bases from V and 1 base from J, with 5 bases between. The germline gives CDR1 SNHLY, CDR2 FYNNEI. The CDR3 length is 13 residues. In DNA, the CDR3 is TGTGCCAGCAGTGAACGAGGGAACACTGAAGCTTTCTTT. Translation gives CASSERGNTEAFF.

This clone was counted only a few times. V gene TRBV2 combines with J gene TRBJ1-1, with TRBD1 as a possible D gene (5 bases). Germline lookup yields CDR1 SNHLY and CDR2 FYNNEI. The CDR3 consists of 14 residues. V was clipped by 4 bases and J by 3 bases, with 12 bases between them. DNA of the CDR3: TGTGCCAGCAGTGCCAGGGAAGGGGACACTGAAGCTTTCTTT. Translated, it gives CASSAREGDTEAFF.

V is TRBV7-6 and J is TRBJ2-1; 13 positions match TRBD2. V lost 5 bases and J lost 8; bases outside the gene matches: 18. The CDR3 spans 19 residues. The V gene's germline CDR1 is SGHVS and CDR2 FNYEAQ. CDR3 coding DNA: TGTGCCAGCAGCATGACTAGCGGGAGGAGTTTCGCCCTTCCAGATGAGCAGTTCTTC. Residues: CASSMTSGRSFALPDEQFF.

The chain combines TRBV19 with TRBJ2-3, with 7 bases lining up with TRBD1. V was pared by 3 bases and J by 4 bases, with 4 bases of the junction left unmatched. This CDR3 spans 14 amino acids. Germline loops: CDR1 LNHDA, CDR2 SQIVND (reference sequence). DNA of the CDR3: TGTGCCAGTAGTATTTTCCAGGGGGCAGATACGCAGTATTTT. It encodes CASSIFQGADTQYF.

The chain uses TRBV2 and TRBJ2-5, with 8 bases matching TRBD2. The germline V gene has CDR1 SNHLY and CDR2 FYNNEI. CDR3 length equals 13 residues. The V gene end was trimmed by 6 bases and the J gene end by 2 bases; junction bases not matched to a gene: 2. CDR3 sequence (DNA): TGTGCCAGCAGCGGGGGGGAGCAAGAGACCCAGTACTTC. It encodes CASSGGEQETQYF.

This chain links TRBV5-1 with TRBJ2-3; TRBD2 matches at 8 bases. Germline loops: CDR1 SGHRS, CDR2 YFSETQ. V was clipped by 5 bases and J by 4 bases; unmatched bases: 6. This CDR3 spans 14 amino acids. The CDR3 protein is CASSVGGAPDTQYF. In DNA form, the CDR3 reads TGCGCCAGCAGTGTCGGGGGGGCCCCAGATACGCAGTATTTT.

The chain employs TRBV28 and TRBJ1-4; tentatively, D is TRBD1 (6 bases). CDR3 length: 15 residues. Germline values: CDR1 MDHEN, CDR2 SYDVKM. V was shortened by 6 bases and J by 8 bases, with 19 bases between the two germline ends. The CDR3 DNA sequence: TGTGCCAGCAGCCAACACCGGGACAATAGGGAAAAACTGTTTTTT. It translates to CASSQHRDNREKLFF. Filled out from reference TRBV28 and TRBJ1-4, the complete variable domain reads DVKVTQSSRYLVKRTGEKVFLECVQDMDHENMFWYRQDPGLGLRLIYFSYDVKMKEKGDIPEGYSVSREKKERFSLILESASTNQTSMYLCASSQHRDNREKLFFGSGTQLSVL.

The V gene is TRBV7-9, the J gene TRBJ2-1; 8 nucleotides line up with TRBD2. Germline CDR1 reads SEHNR; CDR2 reads FQNEAQ (reference sequence). The CDR3 sequence is 18 residues long. V shed 2 bases and J 3 bases; nucleotides not matched to a gene: 12. The CDR3 DNA sequence: TGTGCCAGCAGCTTAACTAATAGCGGGCGGGGGGTCTACAATGAGCAGTTCTTC. Protein sequence: CASSLTNSGRGVYNEQFF.

The V call is TRBV6-6, the J call TRBJ1-1; TRBD1 matches 9 bases. Germline V CDR1 and CDR2: MNHNY, SVGAGI (reference sequence). The CDR3 loop spans 15 amino acids. J was trimmed by 4 bases and V by 8 bases; bases with no gene match: 11. CDR3: CASPPPQGAGTEAFF. CDR3 in DNA: TGTGCCAGCCCCCCGCCACAGGGGGCAGGCACTGAAGCTTTCTTT.

This chain connects TRBV2 to TRBJ2-7; D possibly corresponds to TRBD2 (5 bases). The V gene lost 6 bases and the J gene lost 2 bases, with 17 bases spanning the gap. The germline CDR1 and CDR2 sequences are SNHLY and FYNNEI. This CDR3 is 15 amino acids long. The DNA of the CDR3 is TGTGCCAGCAGCTCAAAAGGGAGTAAGCCCTACGAGCAGTACTTC. Protein product: CASSSKGSKPYEQYF. Full variable domain (remainder filled in from reference TRBV2 and TRBJ2-7): EPEVTQTPSHQVTQMGQEVILRCVPISNHLYFYWYRQILGQKVEFLVSFYNNEISEKSEIFDDQFSVERPDGSNFTLKIRSTKLEDSAMYFCASSSKGSKPYEQYFGPGTRLTVT.

The V gene is TRBV4-1, the J gene TRBJ2-6; 7 bases agree with TRBD1. The trim removed 5 bases at V and 0 bases at J, leaving 4 bases unmatched. This CDR3 contains 16 residues. CDR1 is MGHRA, CDR2 YSYEKL, per germline. The CDR3 reads CASSRGRDSGANVLTF. The CDR3 region has the DNA TGCGCCAGCAGCAGGGGGCGAGACTCTGGGGCCAACGTCCTGACTTTC.

The gene calls are TRBV5-6 and TRBJ1-2, with no clear D. Trimming pared 1 base from V and 8 bases from J, leaving 9 bases between. The CDR3 has 12 residues. Germline CDR1 is SGHDT and CDR2 is YYEEEE. The CDR3 region is CASSLSRGGYTF. The CDR3 DNA reads TGTGCCAGCAGCTTGTCTCGAGGGGGCTACACCTTC.

The chain couples TRBV4-3 to TRBJ2-7, with 11 bases matching TRBD2. V shed 6 bases, J shed 2 bases, and the junction held 15 bases outside the gene matches. CDR3 length equals 18 residues. Germline V CDR1 and CDR2: LGHNA, YSLEER. In DNA form, the CDR3 reads TGCGCCAGCAGTCACCGACGGATAGCGGGGGGGCCGGCCTACGAGCAGTACTTC. Its translation is CASSHRRIAGGPAYEQYF.

CDR3 nucleotide sequence: TGTGCCAGCAGTTACCCGGGGGGAGAGACCCAGTACTTC. It encodes CASSYPGGETQYF. This chain links TRBV6-5 with TRBJ2-5; 7 positions match TRBD2. V trimming: 2 bases; J trimming: 4 bases; junction bases outside the gene matches: 1. The length of the CDR3 is 13 residues. Germline V gene lookup returns CDR1 MNHEY and CDR2 SVGAGI.